Included here is one T cell receptor (beta chain) sequence, with context. The data belong to a study of control samples from healthy donors and cancer patients. TCRdb's table, derived via immunoSEQ multiplex PCR, lists solely in-frame clones and lacks some. The table shows roughly 150,000 clones, with 70% to 90% occurring only once. The sample comprised blood. This receptor was taken from a man between 18 and 29 years old in good health.

CDR3 loop: CACLPGVAGVDTQYF. CDR3 in DNA: TGTGCCTGCCTCCCGGGAGTGGCGGGGGTAGATACGCAGTATTTT. The chain has TRBV30 and TRBJ2-3; 7 bases are a match to TRBD2. Looked up from germline, CDR1 is GTSNPN and CDR2 is SVGIG (reference sequence). The V segment lost 6 bases and the J segment 5 bases; nucleotides outside the gene matches: 14. The CDR3 is 15 residues long.